This T cell receptor beta chain was obtained from a study of OX40 agonist ivuxolimab in advanced cancers. TCRdb's table, derived via immunoSEQ multiplex PCR, lists solely in-frame clones and lacks some. This sample has about 45,000 clones, with more than 80% found just once. Per the germline V gene, CDR1 is MGHRA and CDR2 is YSYEKL. With 1 base removed from V and 3 bases from J, the gap between germline ends came to 9 bases. This CDR3 spans 14 amino acids. The TCR originated in an adult with an advanced solid tumor such as melanoma, head and neck, liver or kidney cancer. Sequences were derived from CD4+ or CD8+ T cells sorted from blood, sampled in a trial of the OX40 agonist ivuxolimab. The chain joins TRBV4-1 to TRBJ2-5; tentative D call: TRBD2 (6 bases). CDR3 nucleotides: TGCGCCAGCAGCCAAGGGGACTTCGAAGAGACCCAGTACTTC. Amino acid sequence: CASSQGDFEETQYF.